This T cell receptor beta chain was documented in a study of cytomegalovirus exposure and HLA in healthy donors. Primers included in the PCR were 60 Vbeta and 13 Jbeta primers. The repertoire was sequenced with immunoSEQ multiplex PCR; TCRdb's copy has only in-frame clones and lacks some. The data show 100,000 to 150,000 clones, approximately 80% seen once. Study-wide results and limits: TCR beta chains associated with HLA were, in a later analysis, more clonally expanded than equally common others. V- and J-gene trimming of TCR beta was linked (in a later analysis) to a missense DCLRE1C variant. Common viral pathogens seemed, in a later analysis, to connect with several of the most significant clusters.

Points on this clone: Its target is not known.

CDR3 length: 15 residues. V dropped 6 bases and J dropped 3; count of bases not matched to a gene: 10. Germline V gene data show CDR1 as SGHRS and CDR2 as YFSETQ. This sequence was found in a female donor in good health and CMV-seronegative. This chain joins TRBV5-1 and TRBJ2-7; 9 positions agree with TRBD1. The specimen sequenced was PBMCs. The CDR3 nucleotides are TGCGCCAGCACCTCTCCAGGACAGGGGAGCTACGAGCAGTACTTC. Its translation: CASTSPGQGSYEQYF.